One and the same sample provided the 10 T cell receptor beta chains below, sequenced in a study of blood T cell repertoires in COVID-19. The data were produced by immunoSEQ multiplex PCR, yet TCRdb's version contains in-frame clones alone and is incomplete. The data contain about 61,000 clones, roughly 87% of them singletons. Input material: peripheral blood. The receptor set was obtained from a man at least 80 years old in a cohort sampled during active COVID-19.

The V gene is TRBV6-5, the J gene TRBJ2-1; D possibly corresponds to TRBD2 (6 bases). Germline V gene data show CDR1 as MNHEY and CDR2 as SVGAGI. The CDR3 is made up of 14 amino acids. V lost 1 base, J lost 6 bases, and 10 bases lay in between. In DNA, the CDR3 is TGTGCCAGCAGTTACTTTGATAGCGGCAATGAGCAGTTCTTC. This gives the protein CASSYFDSGNEQFF.

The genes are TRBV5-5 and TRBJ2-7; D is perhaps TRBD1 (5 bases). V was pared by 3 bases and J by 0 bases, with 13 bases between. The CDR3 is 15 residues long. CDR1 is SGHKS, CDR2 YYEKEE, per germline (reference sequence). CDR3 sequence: CASSWAGPSSYEQYF. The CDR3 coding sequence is TGTGCCAGCAGCTGGGCAGGGCCGAGCTCCTACGAGCAGTACTTC.

The CDR3: CASSIGPSRQALPSPLHF. The CDR3 region has the DNA TGTGCCAGTAGTATAGGACCCTCTCGACAGGCCCTTCCTTCACCCCTCCACTTT. This chain joins TRBV19 and TRBJ1-6; D may be TRBD1 (6 bases). The CDR3 runs to 18 residues. The ends were cut back, 1 base at V and 9 bases at J, with 22 bases in the middle. CDR1 is LNHDA and CDR2 is SQIVND in the germline V gene (reference sequence).

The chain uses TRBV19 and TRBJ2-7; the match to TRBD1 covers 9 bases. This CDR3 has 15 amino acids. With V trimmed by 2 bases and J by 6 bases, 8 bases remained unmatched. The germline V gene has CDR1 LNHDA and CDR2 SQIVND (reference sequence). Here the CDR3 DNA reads TGTGCCAGTAGTATATCCGACAGGGGGAGTAGCGAGCAGTACTTC. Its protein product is CASSISDRGSSEQYF.

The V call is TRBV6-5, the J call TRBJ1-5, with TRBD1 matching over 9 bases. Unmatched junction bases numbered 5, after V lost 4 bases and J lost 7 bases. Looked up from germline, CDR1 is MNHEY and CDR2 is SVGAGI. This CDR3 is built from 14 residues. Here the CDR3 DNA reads TGTGCCAGCAGTTCACAGGGGGCCAGGCAGCCCCAGCATTTT. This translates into CASSSQGARQPQHF.

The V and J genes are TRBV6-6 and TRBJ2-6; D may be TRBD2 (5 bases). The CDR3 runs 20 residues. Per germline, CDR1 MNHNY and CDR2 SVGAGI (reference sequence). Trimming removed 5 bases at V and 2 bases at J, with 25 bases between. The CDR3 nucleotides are TGTGCCAGCAGTCTTGATTACCCCGAGTTTCCGGGGACTGGGGCCAACGTCCTGACTTTC. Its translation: CASSLDYPEFPGTGANVLTF.

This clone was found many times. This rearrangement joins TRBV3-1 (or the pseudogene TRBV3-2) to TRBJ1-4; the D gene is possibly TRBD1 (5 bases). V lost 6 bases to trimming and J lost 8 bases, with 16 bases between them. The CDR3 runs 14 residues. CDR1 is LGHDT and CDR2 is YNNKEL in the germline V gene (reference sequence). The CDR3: CASRARRGQEKLFF. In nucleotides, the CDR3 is TGTGCCAGCAGAGCTCGAAGGGGTCAGGAAAAACTGTTTTTT.

CDR3 sequence (DNA): TGTGCCAGTCGGCGGGGAAGCACAGATACGCAGTATTTT. Amino acid sequence: CASRRGSTDTQYF. The chain joins TRBV19 to TRBJ2-3, with D possibly TRBD2 on 6 matching bases. CDR1 and CDR2 (germline): LNHDA, SQIVND (reference sequence). Trimming stripped 8 bases from V and 0 bases from J, with 9 bases between. The CDR3 extends over 13 amino acids.

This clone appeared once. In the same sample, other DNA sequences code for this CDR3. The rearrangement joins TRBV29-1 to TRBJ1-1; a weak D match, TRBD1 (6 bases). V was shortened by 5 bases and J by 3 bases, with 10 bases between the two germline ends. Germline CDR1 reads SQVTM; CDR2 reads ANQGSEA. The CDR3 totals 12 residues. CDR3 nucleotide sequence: TGCAGCGTTAGAGGGGGAGACACTGAAGCTTTCTTT. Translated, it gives CSVRGGDTEAFF.

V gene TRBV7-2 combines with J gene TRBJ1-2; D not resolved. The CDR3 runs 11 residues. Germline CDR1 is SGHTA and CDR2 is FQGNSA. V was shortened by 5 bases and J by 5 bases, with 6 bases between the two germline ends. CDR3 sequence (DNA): TGTGCCAGCAGCCGCGAGTATGGCTACACCTTC. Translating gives CASSREYGYTF.